This entry is about one TCR beta chain. Its antigen is undetermined. TCRdb keeps only in-frame clones here, not all; method: immunoSEQ multiplex PCR. The sample shows 100,000 to 150,000 clones, roughly 90% of them seen only once. This sample is part of a study of T cells in localized non-small cell lung cancer. General observations from the study: Increased T cell density in blood showed an association with longer overall survival. Uninvolved adjacent lung had higher T cell clonality than tumor and all other tissues. Adjacent lung had a median roughly 58 of the 100 largest tumor clones. Only one tumor region went through sequencing, so heterogeneity may still be there.

CDR3 length: 13 amino acids. Germline CDR1 reads GTSNPN; CDR2 reads SVGIG (reference sequence). V was pared by 7 bases and J by 0 bases, with 10 bases between. The TCR sequence derives from a female donor older than 55 with stage I lung adenocarcinoma. Sequenced material: peripheral blood, taken before any cancer treatment. The chain recombines TRBV30 with TRBJ1-3; possibly TRBD1 for D (5 bases). CDR3 in amino acids: CASQGFSGNTIYF. CDR3 coding DNA: TGTGCCTCGCAGGGATTCTCTGGAAACACCATATATTTT.